This T cell receptor beta chain comes out of a study of siplizumab effects on memory and regulatory T cells. Study-wide results and caveats: Treg-derived clones made up an average of about 68% of mappable alloreactive CD4+ clones with siplizumab and 25% to 30% in controls.

With respect to this clone: No antigen is known for it.

Assays were performed on 95,000 to 100,000 TCR templates per sample. Libraries were prepared by immunoSEQ multiplex PCR; TCRdb keeps only in-frame clonotypes and omits some of them. The profile shows under 100,000 clones, roughly 94% of them singletons. V lost 7 bases and J 4 bases, leaving 17 bases between the germline ends. CDR1 is SNHLY and CDR2 is FYNNEI in the germline V gene. The length of the CDR3 is 15 residues. The source is a human donor in good health. This chain uses TRBV2 with TRBJ2-1; D not certain. The sequenced sample was non-Treg CD4+ T cells sorted from blood. This CDR3 reads CASMRGSPIYNEQFF. CDR3 nucleotides: TGTGCCAGCATGCGCGGCAGCCCCATTTACAATGAGCAGTTCTTC.